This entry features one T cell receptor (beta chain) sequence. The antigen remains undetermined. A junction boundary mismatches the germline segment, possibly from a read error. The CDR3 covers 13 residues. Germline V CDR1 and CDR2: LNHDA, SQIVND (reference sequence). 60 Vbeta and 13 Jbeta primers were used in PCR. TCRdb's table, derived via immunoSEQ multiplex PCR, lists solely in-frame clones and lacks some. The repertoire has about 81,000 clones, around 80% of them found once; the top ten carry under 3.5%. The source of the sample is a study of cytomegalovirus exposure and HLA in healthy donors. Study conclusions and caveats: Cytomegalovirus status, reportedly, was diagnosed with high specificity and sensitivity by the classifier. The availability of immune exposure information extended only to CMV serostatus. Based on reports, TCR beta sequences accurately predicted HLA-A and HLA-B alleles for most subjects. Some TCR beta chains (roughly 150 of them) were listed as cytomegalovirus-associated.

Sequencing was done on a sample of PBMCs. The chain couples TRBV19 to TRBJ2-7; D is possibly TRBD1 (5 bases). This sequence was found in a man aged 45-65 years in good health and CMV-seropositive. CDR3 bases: TGTGCCAGTAGTCCGACAGTATCCTACGAGCAGCACTTC. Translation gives CASSPTVSYEQHF.